The source of this TCR beta chain is a study of cytomegalovirus exposure and HLA in healthy donors (dated by TCRdb to 2015 to 2018). About the investigation overall: An earlier analysis of roughly 500 of the donors reported about 250 Gb of sequence data and some 120 million unique TCR beta sequences from about 180 million T cells. About 330 gigabases of sequencing data and roughly 81 million unique TCR sequences made up an early release that covered approximately 650 HLA-typed donors. Among the roughly 400 genotyped donors, around 81% belonged to the genetic ancestry cluster associated with self-reported Caucasian donors. The study was designed to test whether signatures of past pathogen exposure could be identified by cataloging public T cell receptors. The T cell repertoires of 666 subjects were profiled by immunosequencing and related to cytomegalovirus serostatus. Besides the first cohort of 666 subjects, a separate validation cohort made up of over 95 different subjects was used. To predict cytomegalovirus infection status, the study brought together high-throughput TCR immunosequencing, statistical association of individual TCRs with disease status, and machine learning. A later analysis re-examined previously published TCR beta repertoires from around 670 donors and added high-resolution HLA genotyping to investigate patterns of TCR occurrence. Rather than using new phenotypic data, the later analysis identified candidate immune exposures from TCR beta sequences and from how often those sequences occurred across donors. An earlier analysis of 587 of the donors used high-throughput TCR beta sequencing to judge whether each TCR beta V gene segment behaved as functional or pseudogenic. Donor age, sex, ethnicity and CMV serostatus were compiled together with the repertoire data. A later genetic analysis used genome-wide SNP genotypes for about 60% of the roughly 670 donors, treating that subset as a discovery cohort. All discovery cohort repertoires had been generated on a single sequencing platform. Class I and class II HLA loci were covered by the typing at four-digit resolution. The number of donors typed differed by locus, with roughly 629-640 for A, B, C, DRB1 and DQB1, about 500 for DQA1, approximately 580 for DPA1, and some 450 for DPB1. Roughly 5 DR-DQ haplotypes were handled as single units for association and clustering, since linkage in the cohort was strong. Among 398 genotyped donors of the cohort, an average of around 250,000 unique TCR beta nucleotide sequences was sequenced per donor, of which 15% to 20% were non-productive.

As regards this clone: Its target antigen remains unknown. No per-base quality is available; no much larger clone lies one base away.

Trimming removed 2 bases from V and 7 bases from J, leaving 13 bases between the germline ends. The CDR3 runs 14 residues from the cysteine to the phenylalanine. Only the CDR3 DNA stays, 42 bases, in frame from base 1. The germline V gene specifies SGHRS as CDR1 and YFSETQ as CDR2. The cohort comprised 550 to 700 healthy bone marrow donors. At the time of sampling, all cohort members were nominally healthy, though unrecorded immune exposures were likely present. The donor tested CMV seronegative, placing the donor among the 350 to 400 seronegative members of the cohort. Every donor gave a peripheral blood sample, and the peripheral blood mononuclear cells from that sample were used for TCR beta sequencing. Genomic DNA was extracted from the blood cell samples with the Qiagen DNeasy Blood Extraction Kit. Overall study outcomes, separate from this receptor: Immune exposure information for the cohort was limited to CMV serostatus. The authors suggested that the approach could potentially be generalized to other disease states and immunological phenotypes. In a later analysis, HLA-associated TCR beta chains were found to be more clonally expanded and to have lower generation probabilities than equally common non-associated chains. A later analysis reported that several top co-occurrence clusters appeared linked to parvovirus B19, influenza, CMV and Epstein-Barr virus. Roughly uniform sequencing depth across donors was assumed in presence/absence analyses, although this assumption may not hold. Across donors, most TCR sequences were observed very rarely, whereas some public TCRs were present in many individuals. Because the 87-base-pair reads could not distinguish some IMGT-functional V segments, including TRBV6-2 and TRBV6-3, those segments were excluded. Because counts were too low, 15 to 20 rarely observed V segments, including chromosome 9 orphons, were excluded from the earlier analysis of 587 of the donors. In the study, 150 to 200 TCR beta chains were listed as associated with cytomegalovirus. V-gene and J-gene trimming of TCR beta chains was associated with a missense DCLRE1C variant in a later genetic analysis, and the association was replicated in an independent cohort. Because HLA typing was unavailable for some donors at each locus, only the typed subset was used in association tests. Three of the identified cytomegalovirus-associated TCR beta chains were confirmed in vitro to be specific for cytomegalovirus antigens. The cohort was sequenced for TCR beta chains only, and without alpha or paired-chain data the features that could be detected were limited. Correlated functional status among segregating V segments might reflect linkage disequilibrium, but an unknown experimental factor could not be ruled out. The classifier was reported to diagnose cytomegalovirus status with high specificity and sensitivity in both the original cohort and the validation cohort. A later analysis found that most CMV-associated TCR beta chains appeared HLA-restricted, with HLA associations seemingly driven largely by CMV exposure. Specific HLA alleles were associated with 15,000 to 20,000 TCR beta sequences at a false discovery rate of 0.05 in a later analysis. A further reported finding was that TCR beta sequences accurately predicted the HLA-A and HLA-B alleles for most subjects in the first cohort. Strong co-occurrence of HLA alleles, especially DR and DQ, made assigning TCR associations to individual alleles difficult. A later analysis found that TCR association rates varied across HLA loci, with DRB1 alleles showing the most associated TCRs and HLA-C alleles the fewest. An earlier analysis of approximately 590 of the donors showed that most TCR beta V segments appeared in productive rearrangements either about 87% or about 30% of the time, which broadly matched IMGT annotations. In a later genetic analysis, fewer N-insertions in productive TCRs were reported among donors in an Asian-associated ancestry cluster than the roughly 700-donor mean. A cluster of highly shared sequence variants was judged likely to represent a technical artifact of the sequencing pipeline.

The library was generated by the immunoSEQ multiplex PCR assay. For the multiplex PCR, a mixture combining 60 forward primers for TCR Vbeta segments and 13 reverse primers for TCR Jbeta segments was used. A multiplex PCR assay on genomic DNA amplified the CDR3 region of rearranged TCR beta genes. The Illumina HiSeq System was used to sequence the amplified TCR beta libraries as 87-base-pair reads. Per the authors' processing: A later analysis counted tens of millions of unique TCR beta chains across the 650 to 800 repertoires, and some 11 million of these chains were shared by at least two donors. Raw reads were error-corrected and collapsed into unique sequences by a nearest-neighbor algorithm in which closely related sequences were merged to remove PCR and sequencing errors. V, D and J gene segments were assigned by aligning CDR3 sequences to IMGT reference sequences. For a sequence to be retained, a match of at least six nucleotides was required to both a V gene segment and a J gene segment. Rearrangements were called productive when the CDR3 lacked stop codons and stayed in frame with V and J; all others were non-productive. CDR3 was defined by IMGT convention, running from the second conserved V-encoded cysteine to the conserved J-encoded phenylalanine. The earlier analysis of about 590 of the donors excluded sequences that lacked an unambiguous match to a single V gene segment. An earlier analysis of around 600 of the donors classified V segments as functional when productive rearrangements were above 56.7% and as segregating when the standard deviation between donors was above 5%. A statistical classification framework was built to diagnose cytomegalovirus status from the catalog of TCR beta chain sequences. A later analysis assigned V and J genes by comparing TCR nucleotide sequences with IMGT/GENE-DB human TR gene sequences. A later analysis assigned CDR3 sequences and most-parsimonious VDJ recombination scenarios with the TCRdist pipeline. In a later analysis, each TCR beta chain was defined by its CDR3 amino acid sequence together with its V-gene family, and reads without a unique V-gene family were excluded. In a later analysis, 450 to 600 highly shared, low-generation-probability nucleotide sequences were removed to address suspected cross-contamination and a sequencing artifact. For each public chain, a later analysis derived a clonal expansion index from normalized ranks of inferred template counts within each repertoire. A later analysis computed generation probabilities with a VDJ recombination model fitted to out-of-frame rearrangements, and checked the results against IGoR. A later analysis scored TCR-TCR, TCR-HLA and TCR-CMV co-occurrence with hypergeometric tests, applying a repertoire-size bias correction to TCR pairs. A later analysis estimated false discovery rates by permuting HLA or CMV assignments 20 times. In a later analysis, co-occurring TCRs were grouped with DBSCAN, and TCRdist sequence similarity was added when clustering was performed within HLA-allele-positive subsets. Co-occurrence clustering excluded repertoires with fewer than 30,000 or more than 120,000 public chains, plus five with anomalous nucleotide sharing. The clones in this table, taken by TCRdb from immuneACCESS, are in-frame only. Not every clone is retained; where verified, under half of the shortfall comes from an unresolved V gene, and the cause of the rest is unknown. V and J calls plus clone size are reproduced from that table; the DNA served to infer D and trimming. The sample profile shows roughly 90,000 clones; 65% to 85% of them were found once. The ten largest clonotypes hold around 2% of the sample.

Source material: PBMCs. The TCR sequence derives from a man between 18 and 29 years old in good health and CMV-seronegative. The rearrangement joined TRBV5-1 to TRBJ2-4, with TRBD1 perhaps the D gene, on 6 matching bases. CDR3 reads: CASSLVQGENIQYF. The nucleotide sequence is given as TGCGCCAGCAGCTTAGTACAGGGCGAGAACATTCAGTACTTC.